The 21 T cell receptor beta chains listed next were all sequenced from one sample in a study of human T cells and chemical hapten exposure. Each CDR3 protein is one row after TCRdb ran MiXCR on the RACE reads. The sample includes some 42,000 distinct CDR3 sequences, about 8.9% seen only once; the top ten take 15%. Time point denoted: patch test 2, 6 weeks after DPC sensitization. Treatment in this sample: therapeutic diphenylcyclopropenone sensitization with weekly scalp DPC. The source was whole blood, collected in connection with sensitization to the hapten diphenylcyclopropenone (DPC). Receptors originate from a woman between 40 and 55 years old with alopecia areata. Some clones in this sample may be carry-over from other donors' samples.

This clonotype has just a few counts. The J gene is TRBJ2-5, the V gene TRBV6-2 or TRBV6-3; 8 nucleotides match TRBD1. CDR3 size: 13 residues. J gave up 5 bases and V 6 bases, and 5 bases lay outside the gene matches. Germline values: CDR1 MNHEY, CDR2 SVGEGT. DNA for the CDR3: TGTGCCAGCAGACAGGGGGGAGCGGAGACCCAGTACTTC. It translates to CASRQGGAETQYF.

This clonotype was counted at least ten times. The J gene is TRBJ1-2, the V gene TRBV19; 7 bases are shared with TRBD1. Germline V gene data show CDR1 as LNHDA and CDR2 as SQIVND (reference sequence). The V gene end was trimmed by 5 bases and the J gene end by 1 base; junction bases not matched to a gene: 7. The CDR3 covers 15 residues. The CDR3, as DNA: TGTGCCAGTAGTCCACAGGGGACGGGTAACTATGGCTACACCTTC. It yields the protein CASSPQGTGNYGYTF.

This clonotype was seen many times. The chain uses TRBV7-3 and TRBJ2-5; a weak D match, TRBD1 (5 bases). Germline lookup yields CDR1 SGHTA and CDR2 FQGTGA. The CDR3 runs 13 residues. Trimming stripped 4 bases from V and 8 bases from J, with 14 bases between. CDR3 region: CASSSTPQGTQYF. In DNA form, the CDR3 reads TGTGCCAGCAGCTCCACCCCCCAGGGAACCCAGTACTTC.

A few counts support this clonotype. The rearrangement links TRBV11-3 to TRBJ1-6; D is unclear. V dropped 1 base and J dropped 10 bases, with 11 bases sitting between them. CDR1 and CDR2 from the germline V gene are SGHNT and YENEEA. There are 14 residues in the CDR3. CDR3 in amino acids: CASSLGSVGSPLHF. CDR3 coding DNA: TGTGCCAGCAGCTTAGGCTCAGTTGGGTCACCCCTCCACTTT.

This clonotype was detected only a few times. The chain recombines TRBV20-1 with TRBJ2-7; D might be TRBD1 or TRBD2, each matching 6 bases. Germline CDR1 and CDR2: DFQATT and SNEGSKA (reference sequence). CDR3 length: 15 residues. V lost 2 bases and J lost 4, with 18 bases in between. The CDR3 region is CSARPITAGTYEQYF. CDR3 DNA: TGCAGTGCTAGACCCATCACGGCGGGGACATACGAGCAGTACTTC.

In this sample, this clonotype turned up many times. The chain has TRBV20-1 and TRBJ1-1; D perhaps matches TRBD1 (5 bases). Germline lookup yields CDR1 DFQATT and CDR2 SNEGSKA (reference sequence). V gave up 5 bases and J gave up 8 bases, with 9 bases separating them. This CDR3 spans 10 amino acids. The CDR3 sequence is CSAFQGEAFF. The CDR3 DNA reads TGCAGTGCTTTTCAGGGAGAAGCTTTCTTT.

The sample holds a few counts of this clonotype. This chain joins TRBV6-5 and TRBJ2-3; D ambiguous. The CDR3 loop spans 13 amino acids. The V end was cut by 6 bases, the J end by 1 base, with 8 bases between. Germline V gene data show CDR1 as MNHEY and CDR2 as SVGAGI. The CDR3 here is CASSPAGTDTQYF. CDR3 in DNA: TGTGCCAGCAGCCCGGCCGGCACAGATACGCAGTATTTT.

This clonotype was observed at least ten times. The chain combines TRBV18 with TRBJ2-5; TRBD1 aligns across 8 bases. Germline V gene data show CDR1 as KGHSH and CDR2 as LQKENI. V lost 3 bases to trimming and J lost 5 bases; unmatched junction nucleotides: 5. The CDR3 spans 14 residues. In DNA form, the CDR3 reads TGTGCCAGCTCACCGGAGACAGGGGTTGAGACCCAGTACTTC. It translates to CASSPETGVETQYF.

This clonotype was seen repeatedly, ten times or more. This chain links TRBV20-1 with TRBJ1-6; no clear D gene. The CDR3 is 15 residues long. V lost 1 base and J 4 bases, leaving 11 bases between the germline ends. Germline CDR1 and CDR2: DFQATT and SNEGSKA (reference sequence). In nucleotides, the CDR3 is TGCAGTGCTAGAGGCAGAGAAGGGTATAATTCACCCCTCCACTTT. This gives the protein CSARGREGYNSPLHF.

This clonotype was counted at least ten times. The CDR3 region has the DNA TGTGCCAGCAGCCCGGGACAGGGACCTAGAACTAATGAAAAACTGTTTTTT. It codes for CASSPGQGPRTNEKLFF. The chain employs TRBV7-6 and TRBJ1-4; 9 nucleotides align to TRBD1. The CDR3 has 17 amino acids. Germline CDR1 is SGHVS and CDR2 is FNYEAQ. Trimming cost V 5 bases and J 1 base; bases outside gene matches: 8.

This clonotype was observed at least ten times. CDR3 sequence: CASSNSGDRTDTQYF. The CDR3 coding sequence is TGCGCCAGCAGCAATAGCGGGGATCGCACAGATACGCAGTATTTT. This chain links TRBV5-1 with TRBJ2-3, with 8 nucleotides matching TRBD2. The trim removed 4 bases at V and 1 base at J, leaving 5 bases unmatched. The V gene's germline CDR1 is SGHRS and CDR2 YFSETQ. The CDR3 totals 15 residues. The whole variable domain, remainder taken from reference TRBV5-1 and TRBJ2-3, is KAGVTQTPRYLIKTRGQQVTLSCSPISGHRSVSWYQQTPGQGLQFLFEYFSETQRNKGNFPGRFSGRQFSNSRSEMNVSTLELGDSALYLCASSNSGDRTDTQYFGPGTRLTVL.

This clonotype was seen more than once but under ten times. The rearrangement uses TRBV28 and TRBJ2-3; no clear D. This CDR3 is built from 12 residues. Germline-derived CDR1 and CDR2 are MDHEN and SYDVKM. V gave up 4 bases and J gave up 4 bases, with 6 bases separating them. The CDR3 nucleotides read TGTGCCAGCAGTTCGCTCGCAGATACGCAGTATTTT. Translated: CASSSLADTQYF.

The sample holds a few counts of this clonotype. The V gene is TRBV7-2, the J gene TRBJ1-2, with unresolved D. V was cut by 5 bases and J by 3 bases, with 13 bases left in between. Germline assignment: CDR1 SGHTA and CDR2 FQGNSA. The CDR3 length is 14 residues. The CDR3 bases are TGTGCCAGCAGCCCAGCAGTACGCGACTATGGCTACACCTTC. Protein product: CASSPAVRDYGYTF.

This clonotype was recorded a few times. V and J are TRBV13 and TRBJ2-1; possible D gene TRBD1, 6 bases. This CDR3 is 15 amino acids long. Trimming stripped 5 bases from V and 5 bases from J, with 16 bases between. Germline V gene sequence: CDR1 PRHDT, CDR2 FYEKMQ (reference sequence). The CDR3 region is CASSAPETGHNEQFF. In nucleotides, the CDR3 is TGTGCCAGCAGCGCCCCCGAGACAGGCCACAATGAGCAGTTCTTC. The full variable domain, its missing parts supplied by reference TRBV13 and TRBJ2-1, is AAGVIQSPRHLIKEKRETATLKCYPIPRHDTVYWYQQGPGQDPQFLISFYEKMQSDKGSIPDRFSAQQFSDYHSELNMSSLELGDSALYFCASSAPETGHNEQFFGPGTRLTVL.

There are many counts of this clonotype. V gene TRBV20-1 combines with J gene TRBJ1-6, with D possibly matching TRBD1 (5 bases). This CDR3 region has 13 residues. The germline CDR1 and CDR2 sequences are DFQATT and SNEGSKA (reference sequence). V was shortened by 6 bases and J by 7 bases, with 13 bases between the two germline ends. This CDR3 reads CSARTGGNSPLHF. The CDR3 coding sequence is TGCAGTGCCCGAACGGGGGGAAATTCACCCCTCCACTTT.

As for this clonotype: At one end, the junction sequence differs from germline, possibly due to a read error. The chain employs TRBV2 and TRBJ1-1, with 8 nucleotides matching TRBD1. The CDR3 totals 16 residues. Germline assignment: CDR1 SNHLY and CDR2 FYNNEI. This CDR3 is CASTLQGAVVNTKAFF. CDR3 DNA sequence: TGTGCCAGCACCCTCCAGGGGGCAGTTGTGAACACTAAAGCTTTCTTT.

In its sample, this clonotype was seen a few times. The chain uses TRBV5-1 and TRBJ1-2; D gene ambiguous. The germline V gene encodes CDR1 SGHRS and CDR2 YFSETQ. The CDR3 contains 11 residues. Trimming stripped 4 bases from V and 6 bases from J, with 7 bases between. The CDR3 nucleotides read TGCGCCAGCAGCAGAGGAGATGGCTACACCTTC. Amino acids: CASSRGDGYTF.

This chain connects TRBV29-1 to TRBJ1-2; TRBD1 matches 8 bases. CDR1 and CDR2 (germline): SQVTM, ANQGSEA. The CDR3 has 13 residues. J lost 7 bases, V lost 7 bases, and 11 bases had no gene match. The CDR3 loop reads CSATWTGKLGYTF. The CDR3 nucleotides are TGCAGCGCTACATGGACAGGGAAGCTTGGCTACACCTTC. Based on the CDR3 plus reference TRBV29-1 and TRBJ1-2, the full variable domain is SAVISQKPSRDICQRGTSLTIQCQVDSQVTMMFWYRQQPGQSLTLIATANQGSEATYESGFVIDKFPISRPNLTFSTLTVSNMSPEDSSIYLCSATWTGKLGYTFGSGTRLTVV.

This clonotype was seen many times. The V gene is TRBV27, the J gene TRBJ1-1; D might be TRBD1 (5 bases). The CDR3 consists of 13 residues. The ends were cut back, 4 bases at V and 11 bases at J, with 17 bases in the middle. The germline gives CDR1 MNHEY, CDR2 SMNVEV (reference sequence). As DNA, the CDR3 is TGTGCCAGCAGTTCCCTGGGGGTGGGAGTGGCTTTCTTT. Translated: CASSSLGVGVAFF.

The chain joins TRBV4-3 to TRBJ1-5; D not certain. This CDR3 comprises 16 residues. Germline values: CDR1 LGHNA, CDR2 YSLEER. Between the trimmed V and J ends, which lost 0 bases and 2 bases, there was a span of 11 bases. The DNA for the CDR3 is TGCGCCAGCAGCCAAGATGCGGTCGGGGGCAATCAGCCCCAGCATTTT. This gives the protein CASSQDAVGGNQPQHF.

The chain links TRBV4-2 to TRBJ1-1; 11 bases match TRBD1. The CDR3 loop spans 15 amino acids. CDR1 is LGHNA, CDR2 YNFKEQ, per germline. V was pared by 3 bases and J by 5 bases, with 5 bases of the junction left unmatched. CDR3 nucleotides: TGTGCCAGCAGCCAGAGCAGGGACAGGGGGACTGAAGCTTTCTTT. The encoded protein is CASSQSRDRGTEAFF.